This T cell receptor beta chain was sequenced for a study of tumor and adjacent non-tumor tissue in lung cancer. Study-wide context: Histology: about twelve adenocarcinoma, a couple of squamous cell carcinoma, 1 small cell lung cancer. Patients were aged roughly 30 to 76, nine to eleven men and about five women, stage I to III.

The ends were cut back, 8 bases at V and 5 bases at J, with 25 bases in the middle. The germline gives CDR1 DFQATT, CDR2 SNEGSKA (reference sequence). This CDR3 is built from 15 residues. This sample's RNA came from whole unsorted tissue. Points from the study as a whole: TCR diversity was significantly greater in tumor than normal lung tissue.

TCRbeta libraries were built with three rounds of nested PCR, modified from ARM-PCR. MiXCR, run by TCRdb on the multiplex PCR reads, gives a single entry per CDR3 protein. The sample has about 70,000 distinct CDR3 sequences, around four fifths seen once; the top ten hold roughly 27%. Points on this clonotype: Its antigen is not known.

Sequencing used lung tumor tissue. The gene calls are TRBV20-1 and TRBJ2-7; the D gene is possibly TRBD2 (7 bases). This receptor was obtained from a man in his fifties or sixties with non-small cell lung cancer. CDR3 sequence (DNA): TGCAGTACTACAGGGACTACCGTGAGATTCGACGAGCAGTACTTC. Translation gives CSTTGTTVRFDEQYF.